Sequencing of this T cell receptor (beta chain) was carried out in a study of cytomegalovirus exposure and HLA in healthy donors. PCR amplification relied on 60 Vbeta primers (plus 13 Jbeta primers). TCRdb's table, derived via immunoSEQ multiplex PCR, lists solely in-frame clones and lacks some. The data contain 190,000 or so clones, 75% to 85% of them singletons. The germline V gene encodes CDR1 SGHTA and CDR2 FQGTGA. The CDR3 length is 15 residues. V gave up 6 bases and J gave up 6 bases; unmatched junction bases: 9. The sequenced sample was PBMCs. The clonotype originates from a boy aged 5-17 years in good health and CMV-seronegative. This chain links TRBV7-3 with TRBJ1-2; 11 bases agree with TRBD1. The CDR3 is CASRKPRTGGDGYTF. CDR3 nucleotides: TGTGCCAGCAGGAAACCGAGGACAGGGGGCGATGGCTACACCTTC.